This T cell receptor (beta chain) was found in a study of regulatory T cells in long-lasting Graves disease. Time point denoted: persistent/refractory GD, antithyroid drugs over 5 years with positive TRAb. PBMC RNA was the source of the TCR library. V lost 3 bases and J 5 bases, leaving 20 bases between the germline ends. The CDR3 sequence is 16 residues long. The TCR beta library used iRepertoire HTBI primers with Arm-PCR amplification of CDR3. Each CDR3 protein is one row after TCRdb ran MiXCR on the multiplex PCR reads. The data hold approximately 400,000 distinct CDR3 sequences, with roughly 24% observed a single time. At least ten counts were recorded for this clonotype.

Sequencing used peripheral blood mononuclear cells (PBMCs), obtained when the disease was refractory, from a patient treated with antithyroid drugs. The receptor comes from a woman between 35 and 50 years old with Graves disease. This chain links TRBV12-3 or TRBV12-4 with TRBJ2-7, with D perhaps matching TRBD2 (5 bases). In DNA form, the CDR3 reads TGTGCCAGCAGTTTTGGAGGCAACGCCGGGCCGGACGAGCAGTACTTC. Protein product: CASSFGGNAGPDEQYF.